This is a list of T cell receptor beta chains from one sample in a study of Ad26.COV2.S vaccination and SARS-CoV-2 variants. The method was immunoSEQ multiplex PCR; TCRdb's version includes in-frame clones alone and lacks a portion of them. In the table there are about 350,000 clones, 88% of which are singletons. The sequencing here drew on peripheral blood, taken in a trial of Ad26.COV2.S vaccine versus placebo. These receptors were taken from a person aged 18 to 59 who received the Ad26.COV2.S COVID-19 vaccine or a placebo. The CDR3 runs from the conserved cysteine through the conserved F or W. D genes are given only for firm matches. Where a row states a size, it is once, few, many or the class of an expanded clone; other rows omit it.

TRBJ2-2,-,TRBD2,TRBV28,TGTGCCAGCTGTCTAGCGGGAGTTACCGGGGAGCTGTTTTTT,CASCLAGVTGELFF
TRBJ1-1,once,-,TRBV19,TGTGCCAGTAGTCAGGAGAACACTGAAGCTTTCTTT,CASSQENTEAFF
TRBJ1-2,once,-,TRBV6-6,TGTGCCAGCAGTTACGATAGGGATGGCTACACCTTC,CASSYDRDGYTF
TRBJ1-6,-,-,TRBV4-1,TGCGCCAGCAGCCCGTCCCTAACAACGTCCGATAATTCACCCCTCCACTTT,CASSPSLTTSDNSPLHF
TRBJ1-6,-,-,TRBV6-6,TGTGCCAGCACTTACTCTGCAGCACTAAATTCACCCCTCCACTTT,CASTYSAALNSPLHF
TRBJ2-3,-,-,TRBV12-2,TGTGCACCCGAGGCCCTGGGGGTAGATACGCAGTATTTT,CAPEALGVDTQYF
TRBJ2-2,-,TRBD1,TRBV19,TGTGCCAGTAGTCCCAGGACAGGGTACACCGGGGAGCTGTTTTTT,CASSPRTGYTGELFF
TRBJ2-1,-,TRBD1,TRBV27,TGTGCCAGCAGTACACCACGGGACAGGGGGCTCAATGAGCAGTTCTTC,CASSTPRDRGLNEQFF
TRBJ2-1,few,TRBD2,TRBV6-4,TGTGCCAGCAGTGACTCGCCTAGCGGGAGTTACAATGAGCAGTTCTTC,CASSDSPSGSYNEQFF
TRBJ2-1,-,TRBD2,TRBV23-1,TGCGCCAGCAGTCAAAGGGACCTGGCGGGGGTCTCCTACAATGAGCAGTTCTTC,CASSQRDLAGVSYNEQFF
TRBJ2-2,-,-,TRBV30,TGTGCCCATAGAGGGACACTCGCCGGGGAGCTGTTTTTT,CAHRGTLAGELFF
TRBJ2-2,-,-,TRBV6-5,TGTGCCAGCACCCCGGCGCGGACCGGGGAGCTGTTTTTT,CASTPARTGELFF
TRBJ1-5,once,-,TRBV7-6,TGTGCCAGCAGCCCGGGCTGGGAGGGCAATCAGCCCCAGCATTTT,CASSPGWEGNQPQHF
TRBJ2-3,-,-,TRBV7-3,TGTGCCAGCATGGCCATGGTAACCGGTACGCAGTATTTT,CASMAMVTGTQYF
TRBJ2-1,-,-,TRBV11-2,TGTGCCAGCAGCTTAGTAGGCAGGTATACCAATGAGCAGTTCTTC,CASSLVGRYTNEQFF
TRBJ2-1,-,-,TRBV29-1,TGCAGCGGTGCTTACAATGAGCAGTTCTTC,CSGAYNEQFF
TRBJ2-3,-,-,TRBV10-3,TGTGCCATCAGCTACGGCCGGGACCAGGGAGATACGCAGTATTTT,CAISYGRDQGDTQYF
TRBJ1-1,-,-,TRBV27,TGTGCCAGCAGTTTATCAGGGGGGTTCCTAATGAACACTGAAGCTTTCTTT,CASSLSGGFLMNTEAFF
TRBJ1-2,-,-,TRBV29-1,TGCAGCGTTAACCAGGAATATGGCTACACCTTC,CSVNQEYGYTF
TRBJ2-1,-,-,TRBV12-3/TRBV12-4,TGTGCCAGCAGTTTAGGTGGCAATGAGCAGTTCTTC,CASSLGGNEQFF
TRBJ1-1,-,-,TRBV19,TGTGCCAGTAGTATAGAAGTCAGGGGTGGTCGATTGAGAACTGAAGCTTTCTTT,CASSIEVRGGRLRTEAFF
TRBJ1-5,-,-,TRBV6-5,TGTGCCAGCAAGGGTCAGGGTGGCGAGCGACAGCCCCAGCATTTT,CASKGQGGERQPQHF
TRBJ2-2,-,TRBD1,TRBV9,TGTGCCAGCAGTCCTCGACAGGGAGTCACCGGGGAGCTGTTTTTT,CASSPRQGVTGELFF
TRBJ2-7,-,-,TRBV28,TGTGCCAGCAGAGCCTTGTACGAGCAGTACTTC,CASRALYEQYF
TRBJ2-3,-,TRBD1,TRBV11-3,TGTGCCAGCAGCTTAGTTACGATAGGGGGCTACAGGACAGATACGCAGTATTTT,CASSLVTIGGYRTDTQYF
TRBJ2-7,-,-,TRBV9,TGTGCCAGCAGCGTAGAGGGGAGTAGCTCCTACGAGCAGTACTTC,CASSVEGSSSYEQYF
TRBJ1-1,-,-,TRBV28,TGTGCTCACCGTATGAACACTGAAGCTTTCTTT,CAHRMNTEAFF
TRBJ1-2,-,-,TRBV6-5,TGTGCCAGCAGTCAAACCGGGGAGGCGGGCTACACCTTC,CASSQTGEAGYTF
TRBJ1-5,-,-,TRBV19,TGTGCCAGTAGTATCCAGGGGAATGGCAATCAGCCCCAGCATTTT,CASSIQGNGNQPQHF
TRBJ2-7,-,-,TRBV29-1,TGCAGCGTTGAGAAGATGGGGCAGCTCTCCTACGAGCAGTACTTC,CSVEKMGQLSYEQYF
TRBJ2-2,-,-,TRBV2,TGTGCCAGCAGCCCCCCCTACAGTCGCACCGGGGAGCTGTTTTTT,CASSPPYSRTGELFF
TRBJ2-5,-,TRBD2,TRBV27,TGTGCCAGCAGTTTTACTCTTGCCAGCGGGAGGGAGACCCAGTACTTC,CASSFTLASGRETQYF
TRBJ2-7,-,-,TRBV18,TGTGCCAGCTCACCCACGGGCACATCCTACGAGCAGTACTTC,CASSPTGTSYEQYF
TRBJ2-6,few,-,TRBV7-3,TGTGCCAGCAGGGTCAACTCTGGGGCCAACGTCCTGACTTTC,CASRVNSGANVLTF
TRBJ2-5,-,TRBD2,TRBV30,TGTGCCTGGAGTCCGGGACTAGCGGGAGTCGGTGGAGAGACCCAGTACTTC,CAWSPGLAGVGGETQYF
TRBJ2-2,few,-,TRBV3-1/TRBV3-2,TGTGCCAGCAGCCAAGCGGGGTTATCGGGCACCGGGGAGCTGTTTTTT,CASSQAGLSGTGELFF
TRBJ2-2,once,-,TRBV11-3,TGTGCCAGCAGCTCGGGGGCCGGGGAGCTGTTTTTT,CASSSGAGELFF
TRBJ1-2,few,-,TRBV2,TGTGCCAGCCTCACAGACTCCAATAACTATGGCTACACCTTC,CASLTDSNNYGYTF
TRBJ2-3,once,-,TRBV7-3,TGTGCCAGCAGCTTAATTCACGGCACAGATACGCAGTATTTT,CASSLIHGTDTQYF
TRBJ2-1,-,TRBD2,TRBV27,TGTGCCAGCAGCACGACTAGCGGGATTGTACCCAATGAGCAGTTCTTC,CASSTTSGIVPNEQFF
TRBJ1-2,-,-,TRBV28,TGTGCCAGCATCTCCGGAGCCAACTATGGCTACACCTTC,CASISGANYGYTF
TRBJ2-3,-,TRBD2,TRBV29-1,TGCAGCGTTCCCGGGACTAGCGGGAGCACGATCCCGTATTTT,CSVPGTSGSTIPYF
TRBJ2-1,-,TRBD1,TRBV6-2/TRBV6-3,TGTGCCAGCAGTTACGGACAGGGGGGCCTATCCTACAATGAGCAGTTCTTC,CASSYGQGGLSYNEQFF
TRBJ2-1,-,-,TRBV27,TGTGCCAGCAGTTACACCCTGGGACGGGCATTGTTCTTC,CASSYTLGRALFF
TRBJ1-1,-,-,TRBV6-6,TGTGCCAGCAGTCCTCGACAGGCTGAAGCTTTCTTT,CASSPRQAEAFF
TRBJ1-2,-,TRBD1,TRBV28,TGTGCCAGCAGTCCAGGGACAGGGCACCTCTATGGCTACACCTTC,CASSPGTGHLYGYTF
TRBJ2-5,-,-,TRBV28,TGTGCCATCGAGACCTCGGACGGCTACCAAGAGACCCAGTACTTC,CAIETSDGYQETQYF
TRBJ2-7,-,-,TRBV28,TGTGCCAGCAGTTTTCCCAAGGGCCCGGTAGTCAGCTCCTACGAGCAGTACTTC,CASSFPKGPVVSSYEQYF